This TCR beta chain was observed in a study of cytomegalovirus exposure and HLA in healthy donors. Across the whole study: Most genotyped donors, about four fifths of 398, had Caucasian-associated genetic ancestry.

Study-wide results and caveats: Researchers counted around 180 TCR beta chains as cytomegalovirus-associated.

Amplification used 60 Vbeta primers and 13 Jbeta primers. Measured with immunoSEQ multiplex PCR; TCRdb has only the in-frame clones, and not every one. The data hold some 150,000 clones, with 80% observed a single time. A remark on this clone: Its antigen is unknown.

The source material was PBMCs. The clonotype comes from a young man in good health and CMV-seropositive.

CDR3 DNA sequence: TGTGCCAGCAGTTTCCGGCGGGGCAGGGGGCGGAATGAGGCAAATCAGCCCCAGCATTTT. It encodes CASSFRRGRGRNEANQPQHF. The genes are TRBV27 and TRBJ1-5; 8 bases fit TRBD1. From germline, CDR1 is MNHEY and CDR2 SMNVEV (reference sequence). After removal of 3 bases from V and 4 bases from J, the junction contained 20 bases not matched to a gene. This CDR3 is built from 20 residues.